This TCR beta chain appears in the sequencing data of a study of T cell responses to AZD1222 COVID-19 vaccine. Study-wide results and caveats: As reported, nearly half of all spike-specific TCRs target variant regions that are unmutated.

With respect to this clone: Its antigen is currently unknown.

The method was immunoSEQ multiplex PCR; TCRdb's version includes in-frame clones alone and lacks a portion of them. The repertoire has tens of thousands of clones, 87% of them found once; the top ten carry approximately 25%. Sequences were derived from peripheral blood, sampled on day 0 of AZD1222 vaccination. This receptor was identified in an adult in good health.

This CDR3 is CASNQGGADTQYF. The CDR3 region has the DNA TGTGCCAGCAACCAGGGGGGGGCAGATACGCAGTATTTT. The rearrangement joins TRBV5-4 to TRBJ2-3; possibly TRBD1 or TRBD2 for D (7 bases each). Germline V gives CDR1 SGHNT, CDR2 YYREEE (reference sequence). Trimming took 6 bases from V and 4 from J, leaving 12 bases between them. The CDR3 extends over 13 amino acids.